This T cell receptor beta chain was documented in a study of blood T cells in healthy people across ages. PBMCs, at least 7 million per sample, were isolated. Study outcomes and limitations: Expanded clonotype changes were possibly confounded by unknown donor CMV status. Older age went with lower TCR beta diversity per million T cells, in a roughly linear way. The study could not conclusively compare naive and antigen-experienced cells, given its unsorted PBMCs.

The J segment lost 4 bases and the V segment lost 2 bases, leaving 1 base of the junction unmatched. The CDR3 extends over 13 amino acids. Germline lookup yields CDR1 SNHLY and CDR2 FYNNEI. It was with a sample-barcoded 5' primer and a J-beta primer mix that a second PCR of roughly 7 to 12 cycles was run. A single record per CDR3 protein comes from TCRdb applying MiXCR to the 5' RACE reads. This sample has more than 1,400,000 distinct CDR3 sequences, with around 42% found just once. This clonotype occurred a few times. Antigen specificity is unknown. The V gene is TRBV2, the J gene TRBJ1-2; 7 nucleotides agree with TRBD1. This clonotype originated in a woman between 18 and 30 years old in good health. Sequenced: blood. The CDR3 region is CASSEYRGYGYTF. The CDR3 DNA is TGTGCCAGCAGTGAATACAGGGGCTATGGCTACACCTTC.